This TCR beta chain was found in a study of blood T cell repertoires in COVID-19. In the study overall: The origin of the acute and convalescent COVID-19 samples was the United States, Italy and Spain.

Repertoires were generated with immunoSEQ multiplex PCR, while TCRdb's copy carries only in-frame clones and drops some. The sample records approximately 160,000 clones, 70% to 85% being singletons. The V and J ends lost 4 bases and 7 bases, in that order; junction bases with no gene match: 10. The CDR3 is 16 amino acids. From germline, CDR1 is SGHAT and CDR2 FQNNGV. The specimen sequenced was peripheral blood. This TCR was recovered from a woman aged 45-65 years in a cohort sampled during active or convalescent COVID-19. This chain uses TRBV11-2 with TRBJ2-1; 10 bases align to TRBD1. CDR3 sequence reads: CASSSLVGTGVNEQFF. CDR3 in DNA: TGTGCCAGCAGCTCCCTAGTCGGGACAGGGGTTAATGAGCAGTTCTTC.